Here is one TCR beta chain with its context. Its target antigen remains unknown. No much larger clonotype is one base removed from it; base qualities were not supplied. The receptor library was made with 5' RACE. For sequencing, an Illumina HiSeq 2500 was employed. A second about 7 to 11 cycle PCR used a sample-barcoded 5' primer and a J-beta primer mix. A template-switch 5' adaptor carrying 12 random nucleotides introduced a unique molecular identifier onto each TCR beta cDNA molecule. At least 2.5 million CDR3-containing paired-end reads were obtained from each sample. All of the RNA was converted into first-strand cDNA using the Mint cDNA synthesis kit, with a TRBC-specific oligonucleotide serving as the primer. Following uracil-DNA glycosylase treatment, all cDNA underwent a first 18-cycle PCR with the universal primers M1SS and BC2_uni_R. Per the source publication's procedure: Normalization of each sample was performed by random selection of 1 million high-quality reads, each carrying a distinct molecular identifier. Reads sharing molecular identifiers were discarded rather than binned into consensus sequences. MiTCR, set to a Q25 quality threshold and the strictest error-elimination algorithm, was used for CDR3 identification, clonotype clustering and error correction. Lower-bound total TCR beta diversity was estimated with a nonparametric unseen species model using Euler transformation. TCRdb ran its own pipeline on the public reads, namely fastp trimming at Q25 and MiXCR clone calling, and kept in-frame beta chains. One record per CDR3 amino acid sequence lists the most common genes and DNA. The V and J calls were determined by TCRdb, not by the authors. Present in this sample are around 970,000 distinct CDR3 sequences, 45% to 60% of which were seen just once. Clones ranked in the top ten supply about 21% of the sample.

This sample is drawn from a study of blood T cells in healthy people across ages (dated by TCRdb to between 2015 and 2016). In the study overall: In model experiments, template switching captured roughly one uniquely barcoded TCR beta cDNA molecule for every two T cells. Using deep sequencing normalized with unique cDNA molecular identifiers, the study measured how TCR beta repertoire diversity changes with age. The donors were divided into four age groups: young (average approximately 17 years), middle-aged (about 39), aged (around 67) and long-lived (roughly 86). To avoid experimental bias, donors of different ages were spread randomly across the sequencing lanes. For two donors (one aged 18 to 29 and one aged 80 or older), the study analyzed two additional independent replicas of 1 million unique cDNA reads from the same blood draw. Beyond this particular receptor, the publication reports: Observed TCR beta diversity correlated strongly with the percentage of naive T cells measured by flow cytometry. Estimates of total diversity based on one million sequenced T cells were considered lower bounds and underestimates. The long-lived group showed more naive CD4+ T cells, fewer expanded clones and increased TCR diversity than the aged group, suggesting age selection. Because the CMV infection status of the donors was unknown, age-related changes in expanded clonotypes may potentially have been confounded. Because profiling used bulk unsorted PBMCs, naive and antigen-experienced compartments could not be compared conclusively. Observed TCR beta diversity per million T cells fell roughly linearly with age, and a significant reduction was already apparent by age around 39.

Trimming removed 5 bases from V and 4 bases from J; the gene matches leave 13 bases unexplained. CDR1 and CDR2 are read off the germline V gene as MDHEN and SYDVKM. The CDR3 spans 16 residues, from the cysteine through the phenylalanine. The only DNA kept is the CDR3, 48 bases in frame from the first base. The donors were 40 or so Caucasian individuals from Russia, aged 6 to 90 years, who were systemically healthy. Roughly 11 milliliters of peripheral blood were drawn from each donor into EDTA-treated Vacutainer tubes. Ficoll-Paque density-gradient centrifugation was used to isolate PBMCs, with at least 7 million per sample. Trizol reagent was used to extract total RNA from the PBMCs, yielding at least 5 micrograms per sample. The percentages of naive CD45RAhigh/CD27high T cells were determined by flow cytometry on a PBMC aliquot from every donor.

This receptor was obtained from a woman aged 60 to 75 in good health. The specimen sequenced was blood. The rearrangement joined TRBV28 to TRBJ2-7, with 8 bases matching TRBD1. The nucleotide sequence reads as follows: TGTGCCAGCAGTATCCCCAGGGGGCTGAAGGTATACGAGCAGTACTTC. Its coded protein is CASSIPRGLKVYEQYF.